This T cell receptor (beta chain) was identified in a study of cytomegalovirus exposure and HLA in healthy donors. Points on this clone: The antigen is undetermined.

V dropped 5 bases and J dropped 3 bases, with 16 bases sitting between them. Looked up from germline, CDR1 is SEHNR and CDR2 is FQNEAQ (reference sequence). CDR3 length equals 16 residues. Both 60 Vbeta primers and 13 Jbeta primers went into the PCR. As originally analysed: There were some 87 million unique TCR beta chains by a later count, and some 11 million of them were shared. Profiling relied on immunoSEQ multiplex PCR, and the TCRdb table lists in-frame clones only, not all of them. V and J calls and clone size are copied from that table; D and trimming were computed from the DNA. There are around 100,000 clones in the sample, with 0.5% to 0.7% held by the top ten. Overall study results and limits: Among immune exposure information, only CMV serostatus was available.

This clonotype was sampled from a man in his fifties in good health and CMV-seronegative. The specimen was PBMCs. This chain links TRBV7-9 with TRBJ2-2, with D maybe TRBD1 (7 bases). The CDR3 sequence is CASSPRRGQDTGELFF. Written as DNA, the CDR3 is TGTGCCAGCAGCCCAAGGAGGGGGCAGGACACCGGGGAGCTGTTTTTT.